These 27 T cell receptor beta chains originate from one sample sequenced in a study of blood T cell repertoires in COVID-19 (dated by TCRdb to between 2020 and 2021). Library preparation used the immunoSEQ multiplex PCR assay. What TCRdb holds here is the immuneACCESS table cut down to in-frame rearrangements. Part of the clones is not present; checked against another copy, under half of the missing clones reflect an unresolved V gene, and the others are unexplained. A total of around 250,000 clones appear in this sample, approximately 86% of them only once. Together, the top ten hold over 0.55% of the sample. What was sequenced was peripheral blood. The receptor source for this set is a human donor in a cohort sampled during active COVID-19.

The V and J genes are TRBV29-1 and TRBJ2-3; D is perhaps TRBD2 (5 bases). Germline CDR1 and CDR2: SQVTM and ANQGSEA. CDR3 length: 12 residues. V was cut by 5 bases and J by 1 base, with 7 bases left in between. CDR3 sequence: CSVRDGTDTQYF. The CDR3 nucleotides are TGCAGCGTTCGGGATGGCACAGATACGCAGTATTTT.

The V call is TRBV3-1 (or the pseudogene TRBV3-2), the J call TRBJ1-5; maybe TRBD1 (5 bases). Deletions cut 4 bases from V and 0 bases from J, with 16 bases between. The CDR3 length is 17 residues. Per the germline V gene, CDR1 is LGHDT and CDR2 is YNNKEL (reference sequence). The CDR3 DNA is TGTGCCAGCAGCCCTCACAGTGGCGGACATAGCAATCAGCCCCAGCATTTT. As protein: CASSPHSGGHSNQPQHF.

The V gene is TRBV7-9, the J gene TRBJ1-1; D is ambiguous. Trimming pared 1 base from V and 2 bases from J, leaving 14 bases between. Per the germline V gene, CDR1 is SEHNR and CDR2 is FQNEAQ (reference sequence). The CDR3 has 16 amino acids. The CDR3 loop is CASSLGPGNLNTEAFF. CDR3 nucleotides: TGTGCCAGCAGCTTAGGCCCGGGGAATCTAAACACTGAAGCTTTCTTT. The variable domain in full, with the rest retrieved from reference TRBV7-9 and TRBJ1-1, is DTGVSQNPRHKITKRGQNVTFRCDPISEHNRLYWYRQTLGQGPEFLTYFQNEAQLEKSRLLSDRFSAERPKGSFSTLEIQRTEQGDSAMYLCASSLGPGNLNTEAFFGQGTRLTVV.

The count of this clone is one. For the CDR3, the DNA is TGCGCCAGCAGTGGACCAGGGAACACTGAAGCTTTCTTT. This gives the protein CASSGPGNTEAFF. The V gene is TRBV10-1, the J gene TRBJ1-1; unclear D gene. V gave up 4 bases and J gave up 1 base, with 7 bases separating them. The CDR3 loop spans 13 amino acids. Germline V gene sequence: CDR1 WNHNN, CDR2 SYGVQD (reference sequence).

V gene TRBV6-6 combines with J gene TRBJ2-3, with 8 bases lining up with TRBD2. This CDR3 region has 14 residues. Germline V gene data show CDR1 as MNHNY and CDR2 as SVGAGI (reference sequence). J gave up 4 bases and V 11 bases, and 11 bases lay outside the gene matches. CDR3 sequence (DNA): TGTGCCGGACGTCGGGGGGGTGGATCAGATACGCAGTATTTT. It specifies CAGRRGGGSDTQYF.

V usage is TRBV5-6 and J usage is TRBJ1-5; TRBD1 aligns across 7 bases. CDR3 length: 15 residues. The V gene end was trimmed by 7 bases and the J gene end by 7 bases; junction bases not matched to a gene: 14. Looked up from germline, CDR1 is SGHDT and CDR2 is YYEEEE. CDR3 sequence: CASSYYRGRSQPQHF. The CDR3 coding sequence is TGTGCCAGCTCCTATTACAGGGGACGCAGCCAGCCCCAGCATTTT.

V gene TRBV20-1 combines with J gene TRBJ1-2; D gene unclear. This CDR3 is built from 10 residues. Germline V lookup: CDR1 DFQATT, CDR2 SNEGSKA (reference sequence). Trimming stripped 3 bases from V and 8 bases from J, with 7 bases between. CDR3 bases: TGCAGTGCTAGCCGAGAGGGCTACACCTTC. As protein: CSASREGYTF.

The chain employs TRBV18 and TRBJ2-3, with 9 bases identical to TRBD2. The ends lost 3 bases at V and 5 bases at J; junction bases unmatched: 9. The CDR3 length is 16 residues. Germline V gives CDR1 KGHSH, CDR2 LQKENI. This CDR3 is CASSPPGGGDGDTQYF. The CDR3 nucleotides read TGTGCCAGCTCACCTCCGGGCGGGGGGGACGGAGATACGCAGTATTTT.

The chain couples TRBV6-2 or TRBV6-3 to TRBJ2-7, with a tentative D call TRBD1 (6 bases). This CDR3 spans 16 amino acids. CDR1 MNHEY and CDR2 SVGEGT come from the germline V gene. V lost 0 bases to trimming and J lost 0 bases, with 12 bases between them. CDR3 nucleotides: TGTGCCAGCAGTTACTCGGGGGCAGGGGCCTCCTACGAGCAGTACTTC. This sequence encodes CASSYSGAGASYEQYF.

The chain employs TRBV2 and TRBJ2-6; 8 bases line up with TRBD1. Per germline, CDR1 SNHLY and CDR2 FYNNEI. The CDR3 contains 18 residues. J gave up 0 bases and V 5 bases, and 9 bases lay outside the gene matches. The CDR3 DNA reads as TGTGCCAGCAGTCCGGACAGGGAGGTATTCTCTGGGGCCAACGTCCTGACTTTC. Protein product: CASSPDREVFSGANVLTF. Based on the CDR3 plus reference TRBV2 and TRBJ2-6, the full variable domain is EPEVTQTPSHQVTQMGQEVILRCVPISNHLYFYWYRQILGQKVEFLVSFYNNEISEKSEIFDDQFSVERPDGSNFTLKIRSTKLEDSAMYFCASSPDREVFSGANVLTFGAGSRLTVL.

The V gene is TRBV19, the J gene TRBJ1-2; D ambiguous. Germline CDR1 is LNHDA and CDR2 is SQIVND (reference sequence). CDR3 length: 15 residues. The V end lost 3 bases, the J end lost 2 bases, and 13 bases lay between the germline ends. The CDR3 reads CASSMTGFLNYGYTF. CDR3 coding DNA: TGTGCCAGTAGTATGACCGGGTTTTTGAACTATGGCTACACCTTC.

The V and J genes are TRBV7-2 and TRBJ1-6; D remains unclear. This CDR3 spans 15 amino acids. Germline lookup yields CDR1 SGHTA and CDR2 FQGNSA. Trimming took off 5 bases at V and 0 bases at J, with 8 bases between the two ends. Here the CDR3 DNA reads TGTGCCAGCAGCAAAACGAGCTCCTATAATTCACCCCTCCACTTT. Residues: CASSKTSSYNSPLHF.

This clone was counted a single time. J is TRBJ2-7 and V is TRBV4-3; 10 bases are shared with TRBD1. The CDR3 length is 14 residues. CDR1 and CDR2 from the germline V gene are LGHNA and YSLEER. After removal of 3 bases from V and 2 bases from J, the junction contained 1 base not matched to a gene. CDR3 nucleotide sequence: TGCGCCAGCAGCCAGGACAGGGGGGCCTACGAGCAGTACTTC. Encoded protein: CASSQDRGAYEQYF.

Worth noting for this clone: Other DNA sequences within the sample encode an identical CDR3. As DNA, the CDR3 is TGTGCCAGCAGCTTAGGACGGAGCTCCTACGAGCAGTACTTC. Translated, it gives CASSLGRSSYEQYF. This chain joins TRBV7-2 and TRBJ2-7; D remains unclear. This CDR3 contains 14 residues. V lost 1 base, J lost 0 bases, and 7 bases lay in between. Germline CDR1 and CDR2: SGHTA and FQGNSA.

J is TRBJ2-3 and V is TRBV6-5; 9 positions agree with TRBD2. This CDR3 contains 15 residues. V shed 9 bases and J 2 bases; nucleotides not matched to a gene: 9. The germline CDR1 and CDR2 sequences are MNHEY and SVGAGI. DNA for the CDR3: TGTGCCAGTCAGGAAGCGGGGGGAATCACAGATACGCAGTATTTT. Amino acids: CASQEAGGITDTQYF.

The CDR3 nucleotides read TGTGCCAGCAGTTACTTCGGACTAGTGAGCAATGAGCAGTTCTTC. Amino acids: CASSYFGLVSNEQFF. This chain links TRBV6-5 with TRBJ2-1, with 7 nucleotides matching TRBD2. Losses at the gene ends were 1 base for V and 6 bases for J; bases not matched to a gene: 6. The CDR3 extends over 15 amino acids. In germline, CDR1 is MNHEY, CDR2 SVGAGI.

The V gene is TRBV19, the J gene TRBJ1-2, with no clear D. Germline V gene sequence: CDR1 LNHDA, CDR2 SQIVND (reference sequence). The CDR3 has 15 residues. Between the trimmed V and J ends, which lost 7 bases and 1 base, there was a span of 16 bases. The CDR3 DNA reads as TGTGCCAGTACCCCTTTACCAGATCTTAACTATGGCTACACCTTC. Translating gives CASTPLPDLNYGYTF.

The V call is TRBV23-1, the J call TRBJ1-2, with 9 bases identical to TRBD1. TRBV23-1 has ORF status, its function being uncertain. The J segment lost 4 bases and the V segment lost 2 bases, leaving 17 bases of the junction unmatched. This CDR3 is 19 amino acids long. CDR3 protein: CASSQSLMEQGANSYGYTF. DNA of the CDR3: TGCGCCAGCAGTCAAAGTTTGATGGAACAGGGGGCTAACTCCTATGGCTACACCTTC.

V gene TRBV19 combines with J gene TRBJ2-7; D is unresolved. The V gene's germline CDR1 is LNHDA and CDR2 SQIVND (reference sequence). Deletions cut 3 bases from V and 5 bases from J, with 8 bases between. This CDR3 contains 12 residues. The CDR3 here is CASSIFPDEQYF. The CDR3 DNA follows: TGTGCCAGTAGTATCTTTCCAGACGAGCAGTACTTC.

The chain recombines TRBV7-2 with TRBJ1-2; TRBD1 is a possible D gene (5 bases). Germline assignment: CDR1 SGHTA and CDR2 FQGNSA. Trimming took off 7 bases at V and 7 bases at J, with 22 bases between the two ends. This CDR3 is built from 15 residues. The CDR3 region is CASIPGPDSSLGYTF. In DNA, the CDR3 is TGTGCCAGCATCCCAGGGCCCGACAGCTCTCTTGGCTACACCTTC. The full variable domain, rest sourced from reference TRBV7-2 and TRBJ1-2, is GAGVSQSPSNKVTEKGKDVELRCDPISGHTALYWYRQSLGQGLEFLIYFQGNSAPDKSGLPSDRFSAERTGGSVSTLTIQRTQQEDSAVYLCASIPGPDSSLGYTFGSGTRLTVV.

This chain joins TRBV27 and TRBJ2-7, with 7 positions matching TRBD1. V was pared by 1 base and J by 4 bases, with 4 bases of the junction left unmatched. Per germline, CDR1 MNHEY and CDR2 SMNVEV (reference sequence). CDR3 length equals 14 residues. Here the CDR3 DNA reads TGTGCCAGCAGTTTATTAGACAGGGAATACGAGCAGTACTTC. Protein product: CASSLLDREYEQYF.

Comments on this clone: This sample includes further DNA sequences coding for the same CDR3. The V call is TRBV12-3 or TRBV12-4, the J call TRBJ1-1; D remains ambiguous. V was trimmed by 5 bases and J by 1 base, leaving 8 bases between them. There are 13 residues in the CDR3. This chain's CDR3 is CASSLTRNTEAFF. In DNA, the CDR3 is TGTGCCAGCAGTCTTACAAGGAACACTGAAGCTTTCTTT.

This chain joins TRBV5-5 and TRBJ2-5; D is uncertain. This CDR3 contains 19 residues. Germline CDR1 SGHKS, CDR2 YYEKEE (reference sequence). Trimming removed 0 bases at V and 5 bases at J, with 26 bases between. The CDR3 DNA reads as TGTGCCAGCAGCTTGGGATGGCCTGCTGGGTTGGCGGAAAGGGAGACCCAGTACTTC. Translation: CASSLGWPAGLAERETQYF.

The gene calls are TRBV6-5 and TRBJ1-1; TRBD1 agrees at 7 bases. With 2 bases clipped from V and 1 base from J, the junction kept 7 bases outside the gene matches. From germline, CDR1 is MNHEY and CDR2 SVGAGI. The CDR3 covers 16 residues. In nucleotides, the CDR3 is TGTGCCAGCAGTTACGACGGGACAGCACAGAACACTGAAGCTTTCTTT. This sequence encodes CASSYDGTAQNTEAFF.

The V call is TRBV9, the J call TRBJ2-7, with unresolved D. The CDR3 length is 14 residues. V lost 4 bases and J lost 2, with 13 bases in between. Germline assignment: CDR1 SGDLS and CDR2 YYNGEE. CDR3 nucleotide sequence: TGTGCCAGCAGCCCCCGACGGAGTACCTACGAGCAGTACTTC. Amino acids: CASSPRRSTYEQYF.

V gene TRBV27 combines with J gene TRBJ1-6, with a weak D call TRBD1 (5 bases). The CDR3 consists of 16 residues. Looked up from germline, CDR1 is MNHEY and CDR2 is SMNVEV (reference sequence). Trimming took off 5 bases at V and 0 bases at J, with 11 bases between the two ends. DNA for the CDR3: TGTGCCAGCAGTGGGGGGTGGAGCTCCTATAATTCACCCCTCCACTTT. Translated, it gives CASSGGWSSYNSPLHF.

CDR3 in DNA: TGTGCCACCAGCAGAGATAGCTCCAGCTATGGCTACACCTTC. This gives the protein CATSRDSSSYGYTF. The V call is TRBV15, the J call TRBJ1-2; no definite D call. The V gene lost 0 bases and the J gene lost 4 bases, with 9 bases spanning the gap. There are 14 residues in the CDR3. Looked up from germline, CDR1 is LNHNV and CDR2 is YYDKDF (reference sequence). Full variable domain (missing parts from reference TRBV15 and TRBJ1-2): DAMVIQNPRYQVTQFGKPVTLSCSQTLNHNVMYWYQQKSSQAPKLLFHYYDKDFNNEADTPDNFQSRRPNTSFCFLDIRSPGLGDTAMYLCATSRDSSSYGYTFGSGTRLTVV.